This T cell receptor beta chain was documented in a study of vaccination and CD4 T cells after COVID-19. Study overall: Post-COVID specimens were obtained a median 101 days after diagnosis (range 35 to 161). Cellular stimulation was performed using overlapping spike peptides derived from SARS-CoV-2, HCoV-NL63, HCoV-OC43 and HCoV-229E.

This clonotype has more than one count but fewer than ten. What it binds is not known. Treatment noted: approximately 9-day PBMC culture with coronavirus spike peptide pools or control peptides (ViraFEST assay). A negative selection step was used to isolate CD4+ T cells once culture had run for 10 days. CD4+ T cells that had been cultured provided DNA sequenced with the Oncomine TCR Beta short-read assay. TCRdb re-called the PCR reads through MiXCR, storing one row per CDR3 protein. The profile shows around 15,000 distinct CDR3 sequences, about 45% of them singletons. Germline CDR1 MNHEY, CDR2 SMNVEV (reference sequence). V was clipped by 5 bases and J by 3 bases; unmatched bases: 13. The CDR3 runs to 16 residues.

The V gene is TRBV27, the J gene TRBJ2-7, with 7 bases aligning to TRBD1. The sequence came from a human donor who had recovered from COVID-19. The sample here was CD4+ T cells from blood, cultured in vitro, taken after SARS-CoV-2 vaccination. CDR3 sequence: CASSRSGQVVLYEQYF. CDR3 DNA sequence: TGTGCCAGCAGTCGTTCAGGACAGGTCGTTCTCTACGAGCAGTACTTC.